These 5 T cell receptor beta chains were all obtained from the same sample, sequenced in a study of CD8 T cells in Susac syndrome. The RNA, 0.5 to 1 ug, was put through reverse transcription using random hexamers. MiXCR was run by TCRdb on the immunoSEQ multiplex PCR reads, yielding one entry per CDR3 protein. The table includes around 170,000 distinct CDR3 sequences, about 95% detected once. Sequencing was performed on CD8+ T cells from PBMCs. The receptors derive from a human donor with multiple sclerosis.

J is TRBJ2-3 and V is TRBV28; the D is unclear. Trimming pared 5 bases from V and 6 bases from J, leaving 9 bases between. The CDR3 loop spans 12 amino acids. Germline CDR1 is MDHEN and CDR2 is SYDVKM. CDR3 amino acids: CASSILEDTQYF. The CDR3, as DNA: TGTGCCAGCAGTATCCTAGAGGATACGCAGTATTTT.

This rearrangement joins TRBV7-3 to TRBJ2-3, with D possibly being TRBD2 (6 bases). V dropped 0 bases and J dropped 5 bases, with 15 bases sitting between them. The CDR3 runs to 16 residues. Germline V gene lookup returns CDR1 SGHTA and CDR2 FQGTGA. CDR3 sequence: CASSLTGQGGLDTQYF. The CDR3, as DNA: TGTGCCAGCAGCTTAACGGGGCAGGGAGGATTAGATACGCAGTATTTT.

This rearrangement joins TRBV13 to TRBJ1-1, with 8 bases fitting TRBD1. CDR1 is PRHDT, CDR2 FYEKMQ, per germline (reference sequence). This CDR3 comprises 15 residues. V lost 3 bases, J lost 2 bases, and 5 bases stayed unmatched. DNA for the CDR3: TGTGCCAGCAGCTTCAGGGGGCGCGGTAACACTGAAGCTTTCTTT. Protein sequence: CASSFRGRGNTEAFF.

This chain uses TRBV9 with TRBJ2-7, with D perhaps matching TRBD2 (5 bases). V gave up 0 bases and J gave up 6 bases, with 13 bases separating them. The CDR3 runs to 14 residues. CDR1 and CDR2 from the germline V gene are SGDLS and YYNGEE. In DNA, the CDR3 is TGTGCCAGCAGCGTAGGAGAAGGAGGTCGCGAGCAGTACTTC. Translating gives CASSVGEGGREQYF.

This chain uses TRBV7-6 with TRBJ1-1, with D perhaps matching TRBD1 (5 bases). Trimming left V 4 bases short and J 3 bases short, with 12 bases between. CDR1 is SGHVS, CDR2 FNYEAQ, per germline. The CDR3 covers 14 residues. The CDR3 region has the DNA TGTGCCAGCAGCTCCCACGGGACTTACACTGAAGCTTTCTTT. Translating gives CASSSHGTYTEAFF.